These 7 T cell receptor beta chains were all obtained from the same sample, sequenced in a study of T-cell reconstitution after alpha-beta-depleted transplantation in children. Preparation of the TCRbeta library was carried out with unique molecular identifiers. MiXCR, run by TCRdb on the PCR reads, gives a single entry per CDR3 protein. The sample includes about 360,000 distinct CDR3 sequences, 13% of them seen just once. The material sequenced was PBMCs, taken from the stem cell graft. The source of these receptors is a human donor who donated a stem cell graft to a child with Fanconi anemia.

This clonotype was recorded a few times. The chain joins TRBV29-1 to TRBJ2-1; D gene uncertain. The V gene lost 4 bases and the J gene lost 6 bases, with 7 bases spanning the gap. The CDR3 loop spans 11 amino acids. CDR1 is SQVTM, CDR2 ANQGSEA, per germline. The CDR3 sequence is CSVGGINEQFF. The CDR3 nucleotides read TGCAGCGTTGGAGGTATCAATGAGCAGTTCTTC.

V gene TRBV28 combines with J gene TRBJ2-1; D call uncertain. The CDR3 length is 15 residues. Germline lookup yields CDR1 MDHEN and CDR2 SYDVKM. Trimming stripped 5 bases from V and 9 bases from J, with 20 bases between. CDR3 DNA: TGTGCCAGCAGTCTCTACGGACGGCTGGGCGGTGAGCAGTTCTTC. Its protein is CASSLYGRLGGEQFF.

This clonotype has just a few counts. The gene calls are TRBV12-3 or TRBV12-4 and TRBJ2-5; no reliable D call. This CDR3 contains 12 residues. V was shortened by 2 bases and J by 5 bases, with 6 bases between the two germline ends. The CDR3 is CASSLRVETQYF. As DNA, the CDR3 is TGTGCCAGCAGTTTACGAGTGGAGACCCAGTACTTC.

This clonotype came up many times. J is TRBJ1-5 and V is TRBV6-4; TRBD1 matches 10 bases. V shed 3 bases, J shed 6 bases, and the junction held 2 bases outside the gene matches. CDR3 length equals 14 residues. The germline V gene has CDR1 MRHNA and CDR2 SNTAGT. CDR3 residues: CASSETGGGQPQHF. CDR3 DNA sequence: TGTGCCAGCAGTGAGACAGGGGGCGGTCAGCCCCAGCATTTT.

This clonotype appeared a few times. The chain employs TRBV5-1 and TRBJ2-1, with D uncertain. The germline gives CDR1 SGHRS, CDR2 YFSETQ. This CDR3 spans 15 amino acids. Trimming took 1 base from V and 5 from J, leaving 13 bases between them. Written as DNA, the CDR3 is TGCGCCAGCAGCTTGACGGACCTATGGGACAATGAGCAGTTCTTC. This encodes CASSLTDLWDNEQFF. The full variable domain, rest sourced from reference TRBV5-1 and TRBJ2-1, is KAGVTQTPRYLIKTRGQQVTLSCSPISGHRSVSWYQQTPGQGLQFLFEYFSETQRNKGNFPGRFSGRQFSNSRSEMNVSTLELGDSALYLCASSLTDLWDNEQFFGPGTRLTVL.

This clonotype occurred many times. The V call is TRBV28, the J call TRBJ2-7; tentatively, D is TRBD2 (8 bases). With 7 bases removed from V and 0 bases from J, the gap between germline ends came to 16 bases. The germline V gene encodes CDR1 MDHEN and CDR2 SYDVKM. There are 15 residues in the CDR3. The CDR3 coding sequence is TGTGCCAGCACCCCCGGGAGGGGGCTCTCCTACGAGCAGTACGTC. Translated: CASTPGRGLSYEQYV.

This clonotype was detected only a few times. This chain connects TRBV5-5 to TRBJ2-3; D perhaps matches TRBD2 (6 bases). This CDR3 region has 15 residues. V lost 5 bases and J lost 2, with 15 bases in between. Germline loops: CDR1 SGHKS, CDR2 YYEKEE (reference sequence). The CDR3 region is CASSLLARTTDTQYF. CDR3 nucleotide sequence: TGTGCCAGCAGTTTACTAGCCCGGACCACAGATACGCAGTATTTT.